This T cell receptor beta chain was identified in a study of blood T cell repertoires in COVID-19. At the level of the study: The study drew acute and convalescent COVID-19 samples from the United States, Italy and Spain.

Here immunoSEQ multiplex PCR was the method, and the copy in TCRdb shows in-frame clones only, minus some. Of 130,000 to 150,000 clones in the sample, about 88% were seen once. Germline trimming cut 5 bases from V and 3 bases from J; bases unmatched to any gene: 8. Germline V CDR1 and CDR2: SGDLS, YYNGEE. The CDR3 is 15 amino acids. This receptor was obtained from a human donor with acute or convalescent COVID-19. The donor label of this sample is uncertain. The rearrangement uses TRBV9 and TRBJ2-1, with 7 bases aligning to TRBD2. The sequencing sample was made of peripheral blood. The CDR3 DNA is TGTGCCAGCAGTCTGTGGGGGGGTGACTACAATGAGCAGTTCTTC. It translates to CASSLWGGDYNEQFF.